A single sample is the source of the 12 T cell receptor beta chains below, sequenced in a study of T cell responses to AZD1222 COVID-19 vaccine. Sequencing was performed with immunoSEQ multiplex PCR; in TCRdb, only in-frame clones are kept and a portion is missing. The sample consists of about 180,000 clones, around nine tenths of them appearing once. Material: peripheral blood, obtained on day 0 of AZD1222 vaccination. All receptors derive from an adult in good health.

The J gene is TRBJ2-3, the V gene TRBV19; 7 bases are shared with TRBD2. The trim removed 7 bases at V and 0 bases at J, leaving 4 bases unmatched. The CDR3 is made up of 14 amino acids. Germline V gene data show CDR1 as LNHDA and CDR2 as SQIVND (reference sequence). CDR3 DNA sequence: TGTGCCAGTAACGGGGGGATGAGCACAGATACGCAGTATTTT. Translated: CASNGGMSTDTQYF. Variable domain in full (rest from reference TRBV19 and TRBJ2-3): DGGITQSPKYLFRKEGQNVTLSCEQNLNHDAMYWYRQDPGQGLRLIYYSQIVNDFQKGDIAEGYSVSREKKESFPLTVTSAQKNPTAFYLCASNGGMSTDTQYFGPGTRLTVL.

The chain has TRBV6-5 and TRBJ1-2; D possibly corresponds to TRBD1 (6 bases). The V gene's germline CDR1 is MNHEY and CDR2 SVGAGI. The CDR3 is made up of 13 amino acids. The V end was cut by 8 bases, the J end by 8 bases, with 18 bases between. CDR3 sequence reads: CASFQGKLFGYTF. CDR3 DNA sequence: TGTGCCAGCTTTCAGGGGAAACTTTTCGGCTACACCTTC.

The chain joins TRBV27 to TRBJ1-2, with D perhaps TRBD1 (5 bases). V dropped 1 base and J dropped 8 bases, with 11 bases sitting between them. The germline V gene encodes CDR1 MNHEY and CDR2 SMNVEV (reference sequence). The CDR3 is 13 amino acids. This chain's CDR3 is CASSLWQGGGYTF. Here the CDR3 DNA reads TGTGCCAGCAGTTTATGGCAGGGAGGCGGCTACACCTTC.

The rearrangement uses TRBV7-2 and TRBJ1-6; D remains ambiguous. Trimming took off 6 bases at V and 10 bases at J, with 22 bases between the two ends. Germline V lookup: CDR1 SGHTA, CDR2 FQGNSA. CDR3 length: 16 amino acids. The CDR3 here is CASRNQGIFQGSPLHF. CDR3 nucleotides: TGTGCCAGCAGAAACCAAGGGATTTTTCAAGGGTCACCCCTCCACTTT.

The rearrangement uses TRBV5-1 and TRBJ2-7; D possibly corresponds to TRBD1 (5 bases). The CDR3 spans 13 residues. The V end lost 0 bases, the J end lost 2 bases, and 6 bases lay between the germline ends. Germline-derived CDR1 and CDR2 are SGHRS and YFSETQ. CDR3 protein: CASSLAGPYEQYF. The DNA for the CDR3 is TGCGCCAGCAGCTTGGCAGGGCCCTACGAGCAGTACTTC. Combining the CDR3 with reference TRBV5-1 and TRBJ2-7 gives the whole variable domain KAGVTQTPRYLIKTRGQQVTLSCSPISGHRSVSWYQQTPGQGLQFLFEYFSETQRNKGNFPGRFSGRQFSNSRSEMNVSTLELGDSALYLCASSLAGPYEQYFGPGTRLTVT.

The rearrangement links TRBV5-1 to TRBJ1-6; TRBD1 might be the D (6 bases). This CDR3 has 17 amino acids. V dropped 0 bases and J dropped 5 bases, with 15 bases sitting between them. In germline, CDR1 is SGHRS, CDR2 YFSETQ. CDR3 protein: CASSLARARGNNSPLHF. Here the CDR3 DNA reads TGCGCCAGCAGCTTGGCCAGGGCCAGGGGAAATAATTCACCCCTCCACTTT. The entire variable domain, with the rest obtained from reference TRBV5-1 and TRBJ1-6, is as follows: KAGVTQTPRYLIKTRGQQVTLSCSPISGHRSVSWYQQTPGQGLQFLFEYFSETQRNKGNFPGRFSGRQFSNSRSEMNVSTLELGDSALYLCASSLARARGNNSPLHFGNGTRLTVT.

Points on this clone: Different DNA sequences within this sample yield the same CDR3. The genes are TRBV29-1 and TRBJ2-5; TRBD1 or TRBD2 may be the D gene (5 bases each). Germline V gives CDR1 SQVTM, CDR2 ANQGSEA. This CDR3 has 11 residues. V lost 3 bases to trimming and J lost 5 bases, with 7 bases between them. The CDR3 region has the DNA TGCAGCGTTGATGAGGGGGAGACCCAGTACTTC. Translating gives CSVDEGETQYF. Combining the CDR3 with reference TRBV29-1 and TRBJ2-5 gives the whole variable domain SAVISQKPSRDICQRGTSLTIQCQVDSQVTMMFWYRQQPGQSLTLIATANQGSEATYESGFVIDKFPISRPNLTFSTLTVSNMSPEDSSIYLCSVDEGETQYFGPGTRLLVL.

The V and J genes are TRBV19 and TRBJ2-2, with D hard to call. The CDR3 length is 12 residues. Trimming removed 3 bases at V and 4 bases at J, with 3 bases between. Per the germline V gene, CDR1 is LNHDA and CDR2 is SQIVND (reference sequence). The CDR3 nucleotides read TGTGCCAGTAGTATCGCCACCGGGGAGCTGTTTTTT. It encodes CASSIATGELFF.

The CDR3 coding sequence is TGTGCCAGCAGCGAGACTAGCGGGGGGGCCTACAATGAGCAGTTCTTC. Translation gives CASSETSGGAYNEQFF. The genes are TRBV7-2 and TRBJ2-1; 14 bases line up with TRBD2. V shed 5 bases, J shed 2 bases, and the junction held 2 bases outside the gene matches. CDR1 is SGHTA and CDR2 is FQGNSA in the germline V gene. The CDR3 loop spans 16 amino acids.

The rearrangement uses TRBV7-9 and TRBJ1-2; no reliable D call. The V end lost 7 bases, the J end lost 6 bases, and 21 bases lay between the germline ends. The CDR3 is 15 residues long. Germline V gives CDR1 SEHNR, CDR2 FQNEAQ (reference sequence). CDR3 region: CASTRSGKEADGYTF. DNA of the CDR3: TGTGCCAGCACCCGGTCGGGGAAGGAAGCAGATGGCTACACCTTC.

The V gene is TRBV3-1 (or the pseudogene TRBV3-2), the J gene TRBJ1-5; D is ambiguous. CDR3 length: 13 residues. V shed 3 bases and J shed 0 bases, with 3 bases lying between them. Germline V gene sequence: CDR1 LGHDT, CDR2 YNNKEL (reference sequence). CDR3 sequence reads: CASSHDSNQPQHF. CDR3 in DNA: TGTGCCAGCAGCCATGATAGCAATCAGCCCCAGCATTTT.

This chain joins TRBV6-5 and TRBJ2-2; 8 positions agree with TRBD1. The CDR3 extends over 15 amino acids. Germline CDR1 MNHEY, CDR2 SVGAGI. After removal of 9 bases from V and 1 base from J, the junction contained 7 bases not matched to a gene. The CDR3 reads CASIRQGKNTGELFF. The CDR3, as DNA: TGTGCCAGTATACGACAGGGGAAGAACACCGGGGAGCTGTTTTTT.